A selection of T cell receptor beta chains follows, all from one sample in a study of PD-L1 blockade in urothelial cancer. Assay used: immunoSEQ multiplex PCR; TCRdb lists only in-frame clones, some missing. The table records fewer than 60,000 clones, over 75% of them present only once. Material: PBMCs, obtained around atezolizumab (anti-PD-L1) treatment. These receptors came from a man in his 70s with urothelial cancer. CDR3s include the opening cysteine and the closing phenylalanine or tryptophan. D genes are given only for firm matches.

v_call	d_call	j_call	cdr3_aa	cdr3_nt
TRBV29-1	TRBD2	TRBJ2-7	CSVGLARYEQYF	TGCAGCGTTGGACTAGCGAGGTACGAGCAGTACTTC
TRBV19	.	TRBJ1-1	CASSIDHGLDTEAFF	TGTGCCAGTAGTATAGATCACGGACTGGACACTGAAGCTTTCTTT
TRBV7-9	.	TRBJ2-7	CASSASSRGYYEQYF	TGTGCCAGCAGCGCCTCTAGTAGAGGGTACTACGAGCAGTACTTC
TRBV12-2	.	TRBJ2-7	CASRLARNWTGTYEQYF	TGTGCAAGTCGCTTAGCGCGTAACTGGACAGGGACCTACGAGCAGTACTTC
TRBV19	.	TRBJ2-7	CASRQSTHYEQYF	TGTGCCAGTAGACAGAGCACACACTACGAGCAGTACTTC
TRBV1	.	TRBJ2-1	CTSSQDSPRRSSYNEQFF	TGCACCAGCAGCCAAGATTCCCCACGGAGAAGCTCCTACAATGAGCAGTTCTTC
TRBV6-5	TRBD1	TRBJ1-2	CASSRQGRGYTF	TGTGCCAGCAGTAGACAGGGGAGAGGCTACACCTTC
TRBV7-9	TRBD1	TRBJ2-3	CASSFGTGSTDTQYF	TGTGCCAGCAGCTTCGGGACAGGGTCCACAGATACGCAGTATTTT
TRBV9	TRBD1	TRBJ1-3	CASSSRPLTGRSGNTIYF	TGTGCCAGCAGCTCGCGCCCCCTGACAGGGCGATCTGGAAACACCATATATTTT
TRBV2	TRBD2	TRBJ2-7	CASNGARLAGGGEQYF	TGTGCCAGCAATGGTGCTCGACTAGCGGGAGGAGGCGAGCAGTACTTC
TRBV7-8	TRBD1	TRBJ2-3	CASSTAGGLRRYAYF	TGTGCCAGCAGCACGGCAGGGGGCCTTCGCAGATACGCGTATTTT
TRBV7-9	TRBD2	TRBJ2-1	CASSSPRRGSSYNEQFF	TGTGCCAGCAGCTCCCCCCGGCGCGGGAGCTCCTACAATGAGCAGTTCTTC